This T cell receptor (beta chain) was recovered during a study of human T cells and chemical hapten exposure. Study in general: Patches with 0.01% DPC went on the upper back, and the tests were read at 6 days. Study-wide results and caveats: Sensitizing to DPC left TCRs with a frequency above 1 in 1000 unaltered.

Trimming pared 3 bases from V and 4 bases from J, leaving 12 bases between. The CDR3 contains 15 residues. The germline V gene has CDR1 SGHVS and CDR2 FNYEAQ. This clonotype was seen ten or more times. Its antigen is still unknown. Time point in this sample: pre-sensitization, week 0. Documented treatment: therapeutic diphenylcyclopropenone sensitization with weekly scalp DPC. The authors' total RNA extraction used unfractionated whole blood. As the library was built, unique molecular identifiers were attached to individual cDNA molecules. TCRdb re-called the RACE reads with MiXCR, one entry per CDR3 protein. The profile shows 30,000 to 40,000 distinct CDR3 sequences, about 7.4% of them singletons.

This chain connects TRBV7-6 to TRBJ2-2; D remains ambiguous. This receptor was identified in a woman aged 50 to 60 with alopecia areata. Some clones in this sample may be carry-over from other donors' samples. This specimen consisted of whole blood, obtained in connection with sensitization to the hapten diphenylcyclopropenone (DPC). CDR3 nucleotides: TGTGCCAGCAGCTTCGGTACTTTGGCCACCGGGGAGCTGTTTTTT. It codes for CASSFGTLATGELFF.